The 30 T cell receptor beta chains listed next were all sequenced from one sample in a study of cytotoxic CD8 clonotypes in ibrutinib-treated CLL. The data were produced by immunoSEQ multiplex PCR, yet TCRdb's version contains in-frame clones alone and is incomplete. The sample consists of hundreds of thousands of clones, 67% of them appearing once. This specimen consisted of PBMCs, obtained after 36 months of ibrutinib treatment. Every receptor here comes from a human donor with chronic lymphocytic leukemia.

The chain joins TRBV2 to TRBJ2-7; 10 bases agree with TRBD1. V was pared by 6 bases and J by 1 base, with 6 bases of the junction left unmatched. From germline, CDR1 is SNHLY and CDR2 FYNNEI. CDR3 size: 15 residues. The CDR3 DNA is TGTGCCAGCAGAAAGGGACAGGGGCCTTCCTACGAGCAGTACTTC. This sequence encodes CASRKGQGPSYEQYF.

This clone was found a few times. V is TRBV5-1 and J is TRBJ2-1, with 8 bases matching TRBD2. V dropped 1 base and J dropped 0; count of bases not matched to a gene: 6. CDR3 length: 17 residues. CDR1 and CDR2 from the germline V gene are SGHRS and YFSETQ. This CDR3 reads CASSLRGLVHSYNEQFF. CDR3 sequence (DNA): TGCGCCAGCAGCTTGAGGGGACTAGTGCACTCCTACAATGAGCAGTTCTTC. Combining the CDR3 with reference TRBV5-1 and TRBJ2-1 gives the whole variable domain KAGVTQTPRYLIKTRGQQVTLSCSPISGHRSVSWYQQTPGQGLQFLFEYFSETQRNKGNFPGRFSGRQFSNSRSEMNVSTLELGDSALYLCASSLRGLVHSYNEQFFGPGTRLTVL.

The J gene is TRBJ2-3, the V gene TRBV6-1; no clear D. The CDR3 totals 12 residues. V lost 2 bases, J lost 3 bases, and 3 bases lay in between. Germline V gene lookup returns CDR1 MNHNS and CDR2 SASEGT. CDR3 in DNA: TGTGCCAGCAGTGAAACAACAGATACGCAGTATTTT. Its translation is CASSETTDTQYF.

The chain carries TRBV7-6 and TRBJ2-5; no definite D call. The CDR3 covers 13 residues. V was clipped by 3 bases and J by 5 bases, with 10 bases between them. Germline CDR1 reads SGHVS; CDR2 reads FNYEAQ. The CDR3: CASSFVALETQYF. For the CDR3, the DNA is TGTGCCAGCAGCTTCGTTGCTCTCGAGACCCAGTACTTC.

V usage is TRBV4-2 and J usage is TRBJ1-2; D might be TRBD1 (6 bases). Germline V gene data show CDR1 as LGHNA and CDR2 as YNFKEQ. Between the trimmed V and J ends, which lost 1 base and 1 base, there was a span of 10 bases. CDR3 length equals 15 residues. CDR3: CASSQGDTDNYGYTF. The CDR3 bases are TGTGCCAGCAGCCAAGGGGACACCGATAACTATGGCTACACCTTC.

This chain links TRBV19 with TRBJ1-6, with D tentatively TRBD1 (5 bases). The germline V gene encodes CDR1 LNHDA and CDR2 SQIVND (reference sequence). V was cut by 3 bases and J by 1 base, with 10 bases left in between. This CDR3 is built from 16 residues. For the CDR3, the DNA is TGTGCCAGTAGTATTGAGCGGGGGTCCTATAATTCACCCCTCCACTTT. This gives the protein CASSIERGSYNSPLHF.

The chain couples TRBV5-1 to TRBJ2-1; D may be TRBD1 (5 bases). V lost 0 bases and J lost 11, with 12 bases in between. This CDR3 region has 13 residues. Germline V CDR1 and CDR2: SGHRS, YFSETQ. The CDR3 protein is CASSLGSRVKQFF. The CDR3 region has the DNA TGCGCCAGCAGCTTGGGATCCAGGGTGAAGCAGTTCTTC.

The chain recombines TRBV7-8 with TRBJ1-5; TRBD1 matches 7 bases. The V gene end was trimmed by 4 bases and the J gene end by 4 bases; junction bases not matched to a gene: 22. The CDR3 covers 20 residues. Germline CDR1 reads SGHVS; CDR2 reads FQNEAQ. CDR3 sequence: CASSYSNILDRKEKNQPQHF. The CDR3 DNA follows: TGTGCCAGCAGCTATTCCAACATCCTGGACAGGAAGGAAAAAAATCAGCCCCAGCATTTT.

J is TRBJ1-2 and V is TRBV4-1, with D maybe TRBD1 (5 bases). Germline loops: CDR1 MGHRA, CDR2 YSYEKL. The CDR3 is made up of 15 amino acids. The V gene lost 0 bases and the J gene lost 6 bases, with 14 bases spanning the gap. CDR3 in DNA: TGCGCCAGCAGCCAAGATCGCAGGGCGAAGGATGGCTACACCTTC. This gives the protein CASSQDRRAKDGYTF.

This clone has a handful of counts. The chain combines TRBV10-2 with TRBJ2-3; D may correspond to TRBD1 or TRBD2 (5 bases each). The CDR3 covers 13 residues. Trimming removed 8 bases from V and 2 bases from J, with 11 bases in between. Germline V lookup: CDR1 WSHSY, CDR2 SAAADI. The CDR3 protein is CASFQGATDTQYF. DNA for the CDR3: TGCGCCAGCTTCCAGGGAGCCACAGATACGCAGTATTTT.

The rearrangement joins TRBV5-1 to TRBJ1-2; TRBD1 agrees at 8 bases. This CDR3 spans 18 amino acids. V lost 4 bases to trimming and J lost 4 bases; unmatched junction nucleotides: 18. Germline CDR1 reads SGHRS; CDR2 reads YFSETQ. CDR3 nucleotide sequence: TGCGCCAGCAGCGGAGGCAACCGCGGACAGGGCGAGAGCTATGGCTACACCTTC. It encodes CASSGGNRGQGESYGYTF. The full variable domain, in which reference TRBV5-1 and TRBJ1-2 provide the parts outside the CDR3, is KAGVTQTPRYLIKTRGQQVTLSCSPISGHRSVSWYQQTPGQGLQFLFEYFSETQRNKGNFPGRFSGRQFSNSRSEMNVSTLELGDSALYLCASSGGNRGQGESYGYTFGSGTRLTVV.

The V gene is TRBV6-5, the J gene TRBJ2-7; possibly TRBD1 for D (5 bases). Per the germline V gene, CDR1 is MNHEY and CDR2 is SVGAGI. V was cut by 2 bases and J by 4 bases, with 12 bases left in between. The CDR3 length is 14 residues. The CDR3 here is CASSYRGSRYEQYF. The CDR3 nucleotides are TGTGCCAGCAGTTACAGGGGCAGCCGGTACGAGCAGTACTTC.

The chain joins TRBV18 to TRBJ2-1, with 7 bases aligning to TRBD2. Unmatched junction bases numbered 5, after V lost 4 bases and J lost 5 bases. CDR3 length: 14 amino acids. CDR1 and CDR2 from the germline V gene are KGHSH and LQKENI. This CDR3 is CASSRPGTNNEQFF. In DNA form, the CDR3 reads TGTGCCAGCTCACGACCCGGGACTAACAATGAGCAGTTCTTC. The complete variable domain, with remaining parts taken from reference TRBV18 and TRBJ2-1, reads NAGVMQNPRHLVRRRGQEARLRCSPMKGHSHVYWYRQLPEEGLKFMVYLQKENIIDESGMPKERFSAEFPKEGPSILRIQQVVRGDSAAYFCASSRPGTNNEQFFGPGTRLTVL.

The chain uses TRBV15 and TRBJ1-3; D unclear. The length of the CDR3 is 16 residues. V lost 0 bases, J lost 0 bases, and 9 bases lay in between. The germline V gene has CDR1 LNHNV and CDR2 YYDKDF (reference sequence). Written as DNA, the CDR3 is TGTGCCACCAGCAGAGATGTCCCTGACTCTGGAAACACCATATATTTT. It codes for CATSRDVPDSGNTIYF.

This clone was seen a handful of times. The V and J genes are TRBV7-3 and TRBJ1-1, with 8 positions matching TRBD1. J gave up 1 base and V 2 bases, and 0 bases lay outside the gene matches. The CDR3 length is 14 residues. Germline V gives CDR1 SGHTA, CDR2 FQGTGA. CDR3 nucleotides: TGTGCCAGCAGCTTACAGGGGGCGAACACTGAAGCTTTCTTT. Amino acids: CASSLQGANTEAFF.

There are a few counts of this clone. V usage is TRBV5-1 and J usage is TRBJ1-2, with D possibly matching TRBD1 (5 bases). Germline V gives CDR1 SGHRS, CDR2 YFSETQ. The CDR3 loop spans 15 amino acids. V was clipped by 4 bases and J by 1 base, with 14 bases between them. The CDR3 loop is CASSLAGTGNYGYTF. Written as DNA, the CDR3 is TGCGCCAGCAGCCTCGCCGGGACGGGTAACTATGGCTACACCTTC.

A single count supports this clone. The chain combines TRBV13 with TRBJ2-3; perhaps TRBD1 as D (5 bases). Per the germline V gene, CDR1 is PRHDT and CDR2 is FYEKMQ (reference sequence). The CDR3 has 15 amino acids. V lost 5 bases, J lost 1 base, and 13 bases lay in between. As DNA, the CDR3 is TGTGCCAGCAGCCTAAGGACAACCCGCACAGATACGCAGTATTTT. Translating gives CASSLRTTRTDTQYF.

The chain links TRBV9 to TRBJ2-2; TRBD1 matches at 8 bases. The CDR3 is 15 amino acids. From germline, CDR1 is SGDLS and CDR2 YYNGEE. The ends lost 4 bases at V and 4 bases at J; junction bases unmatched: 6. Written as DNA, the CDR3 is TGTGCCAGCAGCAAGGACAGGGCGGGCACCGGGGAGCTGTTTTTT. Its protein is CASSKDRAGTGELFF.

This chain uses TRBV4-1 with TRBJ2-2, with 7 positions matching TRBD2. The CDR3 spans 16 residues. Unmatched junction bases numbered 3, after V lost 0 bases and J lost 2 bases. In germline, CDR1 is MGHRA, CDR2 YSYEKL. In DNA, the CDR3 is TGCGCCAGCAGCCAAGACCTAGCGGAAAACACCGGGGAGCTGTTTTTT. Protein product: CASSQDLAENTGELFF.

V usage is TRBV19 and J usage is TRBJ2-7; 7 bases map to TRBD1. Trimming took 5 bases from V and 0 from J; bases not matched to a gene: 10. CDR3 size: 16 residues. Germline lookup yields CDR1 LNHDA and CDR2 SQIVND (reference sequence). CDR3 in DNA: TGTGCCAGTAGTCCGACCCGACAGGGCCTCTCCTACGAGCAGTACTTC. Protein sequence: CASSPTRQGLSYEQYF.

The rearrangement uses TRBV9 and TRBJ1-5; D might be TRBD1 (6 bases). Trimming took 0 bases from V and 4 from J, leaving 14 bases between them. The CDR3 covers 16 residues. Germline V CDR1 and CDR2: SGDLS, YYNGEE. CDR3 nucleotide sequence: TGTGCCAGCAGCGTAGCTAATACAGGGCTAAATCAGCCCCAGCATTTT. Translation gives CASSVANTGLNQPQHF.

J is TRBJ1-5 and V is TRBV15; D is ambiguous. Germline V gene sequence: CDR1 LNHNV, CDR2 YYDKDF (reference sequence). With 6 bases removed from V and 4 bases from J, the gap between germline ends came to 10 bases. The CDR3 extends over 13 amino acids. CDR3 sequence reads: CATRAGLNQPQHF. CDR3 bases: TGTGCCACCAGGGCAGGCCTAAATCAGCCCCAGCATTTT.

This rearrangement joins TRBV27 to TRBJ2-1; 9 bases line up with TRBD2. CDR3 length equals 15 residues. Germline CDR1 reads MNHEY; CDR2 reads SMNVEV (reference sequence). The V gene end was trimmed by 0 bases and the J gene end by 9 bases; junction bases not matched to a gene: 6. The CDR3 DNA reads as TGTGCCAGCAGTTTATCAACTAGCGGGCCCCCTGAGCAGTTCTTC. This sequence encodes CASSLSTSGPPEQFF.

This clone appeared a single time. The chain recombines TRBV19 with TRBJ2-7, with 7 bases fitting TRBD1. Germline V lookup: CDR1 LNHDA, CDR2 SQIVND (reference sequence). V shed 1 base, J shed 0 bases, and the junction held 6 bases outside the gene matches. The CDR3 has 16 residues. The CDR3: CASSIVGTDFSYEQYF. The DNA for the CDR3 is TGTGCCAGTAGTATAGTCGGGACAGATTTCTCCTACGAGCAGTACTTC. The full variable domain, completed using reference TRBV19 and TRBJ2-7, is DGGITQSPKYLFRKEGQNVTLSCEQNLNHDAMYWYRQDPGQGLRLIYYSQIVNDFQKGDIAEGYSVSREKKESFPLTVTSAQKNPTAFYLCASSIVGTDFSYEQYFGPGTRLTVT.

Notes on this clone: This may be a read error: a much more frequent sequence differs by one nucleotide. The chain's CDR3 is CASSLGGHEQYF. In DNA form, the CDR3 reads TGTGCCAGCAGCTTAGGGGGACACGAGCAGTACTTC. The chain is built from TRBV11-2 and TRBJ2-7; either TRBD1 or TRBD2 may fit D (5 bases each). Trimming removed 1 base from V and 5 bases from J, with 6 bases in between. Per the germline V gene, CDR1 is SGHAT and CDR2 is FQNNGV. This CDR3 comprises 12 residues.

This clone was seen a handful of times. This CDR3 is CASSRFQGGGYTF. Written as DNA, the CDR3 is TGTGCCAGCAGCCGATTCCAGGGTGGCGGCTACACCTTC. The chain couples TRBV2 to TRBJ1-2; possible D gene TRBD1, 5 bases. Trimming removed 6 bases from V and 8 bases from J, with 16 bases in between. This CDR3 is 13 amino acids long. Germline CDR1 SNHLY, CDR2 FYNNEI.

This clone was picked up one time. The V gene is TRBV19, the J gene TRBJ2-1, with 9 bases lining up with TRBD2. The CDR3 runs to 16 residues. V dropped 5 bases and J dropped 8; count of bases not matched to a gene: 13. The germline CDR1 and CDR2 sequences are LNHDA and SQIVND (reference sequence). The CDR3 loop reads CASSPRGTSHRHEQFF. The CDR3, as DNA: TGTGCCAGTAGTCCCCGGGGGACTAGCCACAGACATGAGCAGTTCTTC.

This chain joins TRBV29-1 and TRBJ2-5; D could derive from TRBD1 or TRBD2 (6 bases each). The germline V and J ends were trimmed by 6 bases and 4 bases, with 15 bases remaining between them. The CDR3 length is 13 residues. Germline V gene data show CDR1 as SQVTM and CDR2 as ANQGSEA. The CDR3 coding sequence is TGCAGCGTCCCCAGGAGGGGGAGAGAGACCCAGTACTTC. This encodes CSVPRRGRETQYF. Looking up the rest from reference TRBV29-1 and TRBJ2-5 gives the full variable domain: SAVISQKPSRDICQRGTSLTIQCQVDSQVTMMFWYRQQPGQSLTLIATANQGSEATYESGFVIDKFPISRPNLTFSTLTVSNMSPEDSSIYLCSVPRRGRETQYFGPGTRLLVL.

The chain uses TRBV29-1 and TRBJ2-1; TRBD2 agrees at 9 bases. The CDR3 has 16 residues. Germline V gives CDR1 SQVTM, CDR2 ANQGSEA. After removal of 4 bases from V and 4 bases from J, the junction contained 11 bases not matched to a gene. This CDR3 reads CSVGRRLADKYNEQFF. The CDR3 coding sequence is TGCAGCGTTGGGAGGCGACTAGCGGATAAATACAATGAGCAGTTCTTC.

The gene calls are TRBV28 and TRBJ2-5; D is undetermined. This CDR3 contains 16 residues. Germline lookup yields CDR1 MDHEN and CDR2 SYDVKM. V was clipped by 5 bases and J by 0 bases, with 16 bases between them. CDR3 DNA: TGTGCCAGCAGTCCCCCCGCCGTGGGGTACCAAGAGACCCAGTACTTC. Its translation is CASSPPAVGYQETQYF. Filled out from reference TRBV28 and TRBJ2-5, the complete variable domain reads DVKVTQSSRYLVKRTGEKVFLECVQDMDHENMFWYRQDPGLGLRLIYFSYDVKMKEKGDIPEGYSVSREKKERFSLILESASTNQTSMYLCASSPPAVGYQETQYFGPGTRLLVL.